The rows below give T cell receptor beta chains drawn from one sample of a study of shared clonotypes between healthy human individuals. Only in-frame clones appear in the TCRdb table, and some are missing; sequencing was by immunoSEQ multiplex PCR. The sample consists of under 850,000 clones, almost 95% of them appearing once. Material for sequencing was naive CD8+ T cells sorted from blood. The receptors were gathered from a man aged 30-40 years in good health. Each CDR3 is given with its conserved first and last residue. D genes are given only for firm matches. Clone size, where shown, is once, few, many, or a class for clones that have expanded.

>NA|TRBJ2-2|TRBV9|NA|17
TGTGCCAGCAGCGCCCGCCCGACTAGGGAAAACACCGGGGAGCTGTTTTTT
CASSARPTRENTGELFF
>NA|TRBJ2-7|TRBV11-2|TRBD2|16
TGTGCCAGCAGCTTACAGACTAGCTTGGGACCCTACGAGCAGTACTTC
CASSLQTSLGPYEQYF
>once|TRBJ2-7|TRBV7-9|NA|13
TGTGCCACCAGAGAGAAATCCTCCTACGAGCAGTACTTC
CATREKSSYEQYF
>NA|TRBJ2-3|TRBV27|TRBD1|18
TGTGCCAGCAGTTTTAAGGCGGACAGGGGGCCGAGAACAGATACGCAGTATTTT
CASSFKADRGPRTDTQYF
>NA|TRBJ2-5|TRBV4-1|NA|17
TGCGCCAGCAGCCAAGATTCGGGACAAGCCCTGCTCGAGACCCAGTACTTC
CASSQDSGQALLETQYF
>NA|TRBJ2-2|TRBV7-3|TRBD2|17
TGTGCCAGCAGCCTGAGGACTAGCGGGAGTGCGACCGGGGAGCTGTTTTTT
CASSLRTSGSATGELFF
>NA|TRBJ1-2|TRBV28|NA|10
TGTGCCAGCAAAAGCTATGGCTACACCTTC
CASKSYGYTF
>NA|TRBJ2-3|TRBV28|NA|11
TGTGCCAGCAGTTTTGGCGGTACGCAGTATTTT
CASSFGGTQYF
>NA|TRBJ2-1|TRBV7-9|NA|18
TGTGCCAGCAGCTTAGCCTCACTAGAATTCCTAGAAGGCAATGAGCAGTTCTTC
CASSLASLEFLEGNEQFF
>NA|TRBJ1-3|TRBV11-2|NA|16
TGTGCCAGCAGCCCGACCGGGTCCACTCCGGGAAACACCATATATTTT
CASSPTGSTPGNTIYF
>NA|TRBJ2-5|TRBV7-9|NA|15
TGTGCCAGCAGCTTAATGCAGGGGACACAAGAGACCCAGTACTTC
CASSLMQGTQETQYF
>NA|TRBJ2-5|TRBV14|TRBD2|19
TGTGCCAGCAGCCAAGATAACGCGACTAGCGGAAGAGGGAGAGAGACCCAGTACTTC
CASSQDNATSGRGRETQYF
>NA|TRBJ1-4|TRBV7-8|NA|19
TGTGCCAGCAGCTTAGTAGCTCCGGGACACTTTGCAACTAATGAAAAACTGTTTTTT
CASSLVAPGHFATNEKLFF
>NA|TRBJ2-7|TRBV28|NA|13
TGTGCCATCTCCGGGACCGACACCTACGAGCAGTACTTC
CAISGTDTYEQYF
>NA|TRBJ2-1|TRBV27|TRBD2|16
TGTGCCAGCAGTTTGACTAGCGGGAGTGGATACAATGAGCAGTTCTTC
CASSLTSGSGYNEQFF
>once|TRBJ1-1|TRBV29-1|NA|12
TGCAGCGGTGAGGGTGTAGGGACTGAAGCTTTCTTT
CSGEGVGTEAFF
>NA|TRBJ2-5|TRBV4-1|NA|14
TGCGCCAGCACCTCCGACAGAACACAAGAGACCCAGTACTTC
CASTSDRTQETQYF
>NA|TRBJ1-4|TRBV4-3|NA|14
TGCGCCAGCAGCCAGTGGGGGGGGGAAGAAAAACTGTTTTTT
CASSQWGGEEKLFF
>once|TRBJ1-1|TRBV11-2|NA|16
TGTGCCAGCAGCTTATTGGGACGGGGAGTTGGGACTGAAGCTTTCTTT
CASSLLGRGVGTEAFF
>once|TRBJ2-7|TRBV6-1|NA|14
TGTGCCAGCAGTGAGGGGGGAAAAGCTAACGAGCAGTACTTC
CASSEGGKANEQYF
>NA|TRBJ1-1|TRBV25-1|TRBD1|13
TGTGCCAGCGTACAGACAGGGGAGGATGAAGCTTTCTTT
CASVQTGEDEAFF
>NA|TRBJ1-3|TRBV5-5|NA|15
TGTGCCAGCAGCTTGGCCGGAGGGCCTGGAAACACCATATATTTT
CASSLAGGPGNTIYF
>NA|TRBJ1-4|TRBV11-2|NA|17
TGTGCCAGCAGCCCCCTGGAGGGGCAGACTGTATATGAAAAACTGTTTTTT
CASSPLEGQTVYEKLFF
>NA|TRBJ1-1|TRBV4-3|TRBD1|14
TGCGCCAGCAGCCAAGAAAGGGGGGACAGGGCGGCTTTCTTT
CASSQERGDRAAFF
>once|TRBJ2-1|TRBV27|TRBD2|17
TGTGCCAGCAGTTCAAACTCGGGACTAGCGGGAGCGGCTGAGCAGTTCTTC
CASSSNSGLAGAAEQFF
>NA|TRBJ2-2|TRBV11-2|TRBD2|16
TGTGCCAGCACCACCGGGGGGACTCGGAACACCGGGGAGCTGTTTTTT
CASTTGGTRNTGELFF
>NA|TRBJ2-5|TRBV5-6|TRBD2|18
TGTGCCAGCAGCTTGATTAGGAATTTGGCGGGAGGGCAAGAGACCCAGTACTTC
CASSLIRNLAGGQETQYF
>NA|TRBJ2-7|TRBV19|NA|10
TGTGCCGTAGGATCCTACGAGCAGTACTTC
CAVGSYEQYF